The 15 T cell receptor beta chains in this list originate from one sample, sequenced in a study of blood T cells in healthy people across ages. Through a sample-barcoded 5' primer and a J-beta primer mix, a second PCR was run for roughly 6 to 11 cycles. TCRdb reprocessed the 5' RACE reads with MiXCR, giving one entry per CDR3 protein. The data show about 400,000 distinct CDR3 sequences, more than 45% seen once. The sequencing input was blood. These receptors originate from a man in his 60s in good health.

This clonotype was seen ten or more times. The rearrangement uses TRBV12-3 or TRBV12-4 and TRBJ2-3; 7 bases line up with TRBD2. After removal of 6 bases from V and 4 bases from J, the junction contained 13 bases not matched to a gene. The CDR3 extends over 16 amino acids. In nucleotides, the CDR3 is TGTGCCAGCAGCCAAGGTAGCGGGTCCGGGGCAGATACGCAGTATTTT. The encoded protein is CASSQGSGSGADTQYF.

This clonotype was picked up many times. The rearrangement joins TRBV2 to TRBJ2-2; TRBD1 aligns across 9 bases. CDR1 is SNHLY, CDR2 FYNNEI, per germline. The junction had 7 bases not matched to a gene; V was cut back by 4 bases and J by 7 bases. This CDR3 has 15 amino acids. Here the CDR3 DNA reads TGTGCCAGCAGTGCCCAACAGGGGGCAGGCGGGGAGCTGTTTTTT. Translation: CASSAQQGAGGELFF.

This chain connects TRBV3-1 to TRBJ1-1; no firm D call. Germline V CDR1 and CDR2: LGHDT, YNNKEL (reference sequence). CDR3 size: 12 residues. V dropped 3 bases and J dropped 2 bases, with 4 bases sitting between them. As DNA, the CDR3 is TGTGCCAGCAGCCAGGCAAACACTGAAGCTTTCTTT. It specifies CASSQANTEAFF.

The V and J genes are TRBV11-2 and TRBJ1-2; TRBD1 matches at 7 bases. Unmatched junction bases numbered 9, after V lost 0 bases and J lost 2 bases. The CDR3 sequence is 17 residues long. Germline V CDR1 and CDR2: SGHAT, FQNNGV. DNA of the CDR3: TGTGCCAGCAGCTTAGATCGGGGAGGAGGGGGCAACTATGGCTACACCTTC. Protein: CASSLDRGGGGNYGYTF.

This clonotype was detected many times. The J gene is TRBJ2-1, the V gene TRBV29-1; D is possibly TRBD1 or TRBD2 (6 bases each). The germline CDR1 and CDR2 sequences are SQVTM and ANQGSEA. The ends were cut back, 4 bases at V and 3 bases at J, with 10 bases in the middle. This CDR3 has 13 amino acids. CDR3 in DNA: TGCAGCGTTGCGGAGGGGGTCTACAATGAGCAGTTCTTC. Amino acids: CSVAEGVYNEQFF.

This clonotype was observed a handful of times. The chain employs TRBV27 and TRBJ2-7; D perhaps matches TRBD1 (5 bases). V was trimmed by 2 bases and J by 3 bases, leaving 11 bases between them. Per germline, CDR1 MNHEY and CDR2 SMNVEV (reference sequence). The CDR3 spans 14 residues. CDR3 sequence (DNA): TGTGCCAGCAGTTTAGTAGGGGCTCTCTACGAGCAGTACTTC. Its protein product is CASSLVGALYEQYF.

The chain carries TRBV4-2 and TRBJ2-5; TRBD2 matches at 11 bases. Gene TRBJ2-7 matches the end of the DNA better, so the J call may be wrong. This CDR3 region has 16 residues. Germline-derived CDR1 and CDR2 are LGHNA and YNFKEQ. The CDR3 coding sequence is TGTGCCAGCAGCCAAGCTGGGGCTAGCGGGGGGTACGAGCAGTACTTC. It is translated as CASSQAGASGGYEQYF.

The chain recombines TRBV12-3 or TRBV12-4 with TRBJ1-1; D call uncertain. This CDR3 contains 13 residues. The V end lost 4 bases, the J end lost 3 bases, and 9 bases lay between the germline ends. The CDR3 here is CASSSYGDTEAFF. Written as DNA, the CDR3 is TGTGCCAGCAGTTCATACGGGGACACTGAAGCTTTCTTT.

The J gene is TRBJ2-1, the V gene TRBV5-1; D perhaps matches TRBD1 (5 bases). Germline assignment: CDR1 SGHRS and CDR2 YFSETQ. V lost 1 base and J 5 bases, leaving 13 bases between the germline ends. This CDR3 is built from 15 residues. The CDR3 region has the DNA TGCGCCAGCAGCTTGTACGTGACAGAAAACAATGAGCAGTTCTTC. Translating it yields CASSLYVTENNEQFF.

In regard to this clonotype: One end of the junction is discordant with germline, which a read error may explain. The rearrangement links TRBV7-2 to TRBJ2-5; D unresolved. Germline CDR1 SGHTA, CDR2 FQGNSA. The CDR3 is made up of 14 amino acids. CDR3 sequence reads: CASTPRYGQEAQYF. DNA for the CDR3: TGTGCCAGCACGCCCCGTTACGGTCAAGAGGCCCAGTACTTC.

This clonotype has more than one count but fewer than ten. The chain has TRBV29-1 and TRBJ2-1, with 11 bases that match TRBD2. J gave up 4 bases and V 5 bases, and 4 bases lay outside the gene matches. From germline, CDR1 is SQVTM and CDR2 ANQGSEA. The CDR3 consists of 14 residues. The CDR3, as DNA: TGCAGCGTTTCCGGGACTAGCGGTTACAATGAGCAGTTCTTC. Encoded protein: CSVSGTSGYNEQFF.

J is TRBJ2-7 and V is TRBV7-9; a weak D match, TRBD2 (5 bases). Per the germline V gene, CDR1 is SEHNR and CDR2 is FQNEAQ (reference sequence). V lost 3 bases and J 2 bases, leaving 11 bases between the germline ends. CDR3 length: 14 residues. This CDR3 reads CASSFAGAPYEQYF. The CDR3 DNA is TGTGCCAGCAGCTTCGCGGGCGCCCCCTACGAGCAGTACTTC.

The chain uses TRBV7-2 and TRBJ2-2; possible D gene TRBD1, 6 bases. Germline V lookup: CDR1 SGHTA, CDR2 FQGNSA. The length of the CDR3 is 14 residues. V was trimmed by 5 bases and J by 8 bases, leaving 15 bases between them. The CDR3 DNA reads as TGTGCCAGCAGCGTGGAACAGGGACGTGGGGAGCTGTTTTTT. Translating it yields CASSVEQGRGELFF. Drawing the rest from reference TRBV7-2 and TRBJ2-2, the complete variable domain is GAGVSQSPSNKVTEKGKDVELRCDPISGHTALYWYRQSLGQGLEFLIYFQGNSAPDKSGLPSDRFSAERTGGSVSTLTIQRTQQEDSAVYLCASSVEQGRGELFFGEGSRLTVL.

The CDR3 region is CASSLQGVLTKNIQYF. In DNA form, the CDR3 reads TGTGCCAGCAGCTTACAGGGTGTACTAACCAAAAACATTCAGTACTTC. The chain uses TRBV27 and TRBJ2-4, with D perhaps TRBD1 (6 bases). CDR1 and CDR2 from the germline V gene are MNHEY and SMNVEV (reference sequence). Trimming left V 6 bases short and J 2 bases short, with 17 bases between. The CDR3 runs 16 residues.

J is TRBJ2-5 and V is TRBV20-1; D not resolved. CDR1 and CDR2 from the germline V gene are DFQATT and SNEGSKA (reference sequence). Trimming took 1 base from V and 5 from J, leaving 11 bases between them. This CDR3 region has 13 residues. CDR3 residues: CSARVRMGETQYF. CDR3 nucleotides: TGCAGTGCTAGAGTAAGGATGGGGGAGACCCAGTACTTC.